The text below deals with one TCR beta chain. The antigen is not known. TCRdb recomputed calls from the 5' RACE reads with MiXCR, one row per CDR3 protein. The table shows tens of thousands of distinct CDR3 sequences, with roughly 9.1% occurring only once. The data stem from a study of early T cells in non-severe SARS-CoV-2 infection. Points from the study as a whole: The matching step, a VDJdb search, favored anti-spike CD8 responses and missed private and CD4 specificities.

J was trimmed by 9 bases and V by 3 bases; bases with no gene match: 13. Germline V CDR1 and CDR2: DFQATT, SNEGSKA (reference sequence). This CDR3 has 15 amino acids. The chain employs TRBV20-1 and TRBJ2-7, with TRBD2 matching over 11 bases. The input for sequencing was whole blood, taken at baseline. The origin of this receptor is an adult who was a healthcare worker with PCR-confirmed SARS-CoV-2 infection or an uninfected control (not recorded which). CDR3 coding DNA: TGCAGTGCTAGTGTCATAGGGACTAGCGGAGGGTTGCAGTACTTC. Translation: CSASVIGTSGGLQYF.